The sequence of this T cell receptor beta chain was determined in a study of T-cell memory formation after mild COVID-19. Notes on the study in general: Pre-infection memory contained some responding clones, which suggested that cross-reactive memory had joined. The study found contracting CD4+ clones mainly in CM and EM and contracting CD8+ clones in EMRA. Later expanders leaned toward CD4+, whereas clones contracting from day 15 to 85 were balanced CD4/CD8.

Each CDR3 protein is one row after TCRdb ran MiXCR on the 5' RACE reads. The sample has 45,000 to 65,000 distinct CDR3 sequences; over 7.5% are singletons. This clonotype was observed a few times. Its antigen remains unidentified. Sequencing was performed on PBMCs or a T cell subset sorted from them (not recorded which). The TCR was taken from a man aged 18-30 years who had mild COVID-19 (a few samples of this study predate the infection). Cell type and time point are not known.

As DNA, the CDR3 is TGTGCCAGCAGCTTAGGAACGACCGGGGCGGGCGACGAGCAGTACTTC. Translating it yields CASSLGTTGAGDEQYF. The V call is TRBV7-9, the J call TRBJ2-7; D may match TRBD1 or TRBD2 (5 bases each). This CDR3 contains 16 residues. Trimming stripped 1 base from V and 5 bases from J, with 18 bases between. Germline V gene sequence: CDR1 SEHNR, CDR2 FQNEAQ (reference sequence).